Shown below are 32 T cell receptor beta chains from a single sample sequenced in a study of cytomegalovirus exposure and HLA in healthy donors. The primer mix had 60 Vbeta and 13 Jbeta primers. TCRdb's table, derived via immunoSEQ multiplex PCR, lists solely in-frame clones and lacks some. The table has 170,000 or so clones, roughly 87% seen once. Source material: PBMCs. Every receptor here comes from a man between 45 and 60 years old in good health and CMV-seronegative.

The V call is TRBV6-5, the J call TRBJ1-2; D is unclear. V lost 2 bases and J 6 bases, leaving 13 bases between the germline ends. Germline CDR1 is MNHEY and CDR2 is SVGAGI. This CDR3 spans 14 amino acids. CDR3 bases: TGTGCCAGCAGTTACAGGGAGCAGAGAGATGGCTACACCTTC. This sequence encodes CASSYREQRDGYTF.

The chain recombines TRBV4-3 with TRBJ1-2, with D maybe TRBD1 (5 bases). V dropped 4 bases and J dropped 0 bases, with 18 bases sitting between them. Per the germline V gene, CDR1 is LGHNA and CDR2 is YSLEER. The CDR3 extends over 17 amino acids. In nucleotides, the CDR3 is TGCGCCAGCAGCCGACAAATGGCAGGGTCGACTAACTATGGCTACACCTTC. Amino acids: CASSRQMAGSTNYGYTF.

This chain links TRBV15 with TRBJ2-7; 10 bases are shared with TRBD1. This CDR3 is built from 15 residues. The trim removed 3 bases at V and 6 bases at J, leaving 8 bases unmatched. Germline assignment: CDR1 LNHNV and CDR2 YYDKDF (reference sequence). Here the CDR3 DNA reads TGTGCCACCAGCAGCCTCGGGACAGGGGTTCTCGAGCAGTACTTC. Translating it yields CATSSLGTGVLEQYF.

This clone was seen a handful of times. This rearrangement joins TRBV5-5 to TRBJ2-7; D perhaps matches TRBD1 (5 bases). Trimming removed 3 bases from V and 0 bases from J, with 13 bases in between. CDR1 is SGHKS and CDR2 is YYEKEE in the germline V gene (reference sequence). This CDR3 spans 15 amino acids. The CDR3 coding sequence is TGTGCCAGCAGCTATCAACAGGCAGCCTCCTACGAGCAGTACTTC. It specifies CASSYQQAASYEQYF.

J is TRBJ1-2 and V is TRBV9, with D possibly being TRBD1 (5 bases). The CDR3 loop spans 17 amino acids. Trimming took off 3 bases at V and 3 bases at J, with 21 bases between the two ends. In germline, CDR1 is SGDLS, CDR2 YYNGEE. The CDR3 is CASSARSHRQSYYGYTF. DNA of the CDR3: TGTGCCAGCAGCGCGCGTTCTCACAGGCAATCCTACTATGGCTACACCTTC.

This clone occurred a few times. The genes are TRBV6-6 and TRBJ2-1; 8 positions match TRBD1. The CDR3 runs to 13 residues. The trim removed 8 bases at V and 8 bases at J, leaving 8 bases unmatched. Germline CDR1 reads MNHNY; CDR2 reads SVGAGI (reference sequence). The CDR3 protein is CASSPDRADEQFF. The CDR3 nucleotides are TGTGCCAGCTCTCCGGACAGGGCCGATGAGCAGTTCTTC.

V is TRBV7-9 and J is TRBJ1-2, with D tentatively TRBD1 (5 bases). CDR1 is SEHNR, CDR2 FQNEAQ, per germline (reference sequence). V lost 4 bases and J 5 bases, leaving 14 bases between the germline ends. The length of the CDR3 is 14 residues. CDR3 amino acids: CASSSPDTKYGYTF. In DNA, the CDR3 is TGTGCCAGCAGCTCCCCGGACACAAAGTATGGCTACACCTTC.

This chain uses TRBV18 with TRBJ2-7; possible D gene TRBD2, 5 bases. V lost 5 bases and J lost 3, with 11 bases in between. From germline, CDR1 is KGHSH and CDR2 LQKENI. The CDR3 covers 13 residues. CDR3 sequence reads: CASSTREVYEQYF. The CDR3 DNA reads TGTGCCAGCTCAACGAGGGAAGTCTACGAGCAGTACTTC.

This clone was seen more than once but under ten times. This rearrangement joins TRBV4-2 to TRBJ2-7; 8 bases match TRBD2. CDR1 LGHNA and CDR2 YNFKEQ come from the germline V gene. The CDR3 runs to 14 residues. J gave up 4 bases and V 9 bases, and 11 bases lay outside the gene matches. The DNA for the CDR3 is TGTGCCAGTAGGGGTGGAGAGCGGGAGTACGAGCAGTACTTC. Translated: CASRGGEREYEQYF.

The rearrangement links TRBV7-2 to TRBJ2-2; 10 nucleotides align to TRBD2. Per germline, CDR1 SGHTA and CDR2 FQGNSA. The CDR3 has 13 residues. V lost 10 bases to trimming and J lost 12 bases; unmatched junction nucleotides: 11. The CDR3 reads CATAKRGGLKLFF. The DNA for the CDR3 is TGTGCCACGGCGAAGCGGGGGGGTTTGAAGCTGTTTTTT.

The chain uses TRBV4-1 and TRBJ1-5; a weak D match, TRBD1 (6 bases). CDR1 and CDR2 from the germline V gene are MGHRA and YSYEKL. The CDR3 extends over 16 amino acids. Trimming stripped 4 bases from V and 4 bases from J, with 17 bases between. CDR3 nucleotide sequence: TGCGCCAGCAGCCCCGTAGGGGCAGGGGTGAATCAGCCCCAGCATTTT. It is translated as CASSPVGAGVNQPQHF.

The chain joins TRBV5-1 to TRBJ2-1, with a weak D call TRBD2 (5 bases). Between the trimmed V and J ends, which lost 1 base and 1 base, there was a span of 6 bases. The germline gives CDR1 SGHRS, CDR2 YFSETQ. This CDR3 region has 14 residues. The CDR3 is CASSLRGSYNEQFF. The CDR3, as DNA: TGCGCCAGCAGCTTGCGAGGGTCCTACAATGAGCAGTTCTTC.

J is TRBJ2-7 and V is TRBV6-1, with 9 bases lining up with TRBD2. V lost 6 bases and J lost 6; bases outside the gene matches: 9. The CDR3 runs 14 residues. Germline lookup yields CDR1 MNHNS and CDR2 SASEGT. CDR3 amino acids: CASRVAGARSEQYF. The CDR3, as DNA: TGTGCCAGCAGGGTAGCGGGGGCCCGTTCCGAGCAGTACTTC.

The V call is TRBV6-4, the J call TRBJ2-3; no clear D gene. The CDR3 is 14 residues long. The germline V and J ends were trimmed by 6 bases and 0 bases, with 10 bases remaining between them. Germline values: CDR1 MRHNA, CDR2 SNTAGT. The chain's CDR3 is CASSPTSSTDTQYF. In nucleotides, the CDR3 is TGTGCCAGCAGCCCCACATCTAGCACAGATACGCAGTATTTT.

The J gene is TRBJ2-3, the V gene TRBV5-1, with 10 nucleotides matching TRBD2. From germline, CDR1 is SGHRS and CDR2 YFSETQ. The CDR3 covers 14 residues. Trimming removed 7 bases from V and 6 bases from J; junction bases left unmatched: 8. The CDR3 loop reads CASFGTSGTDTQYF. CDR3 coding DNA: TGCGCCAGCTTCGGAACTAGCGGGACTGATACGCAGTATTTT.

The chain combines TRBV5-1 with TRBJ2-2; D not resolved. Trimming removed 4 bases at V and 3 bases at J, with 4 bases between. Germline CDR1 SGHRS, CDR2 YFSETQ. This CDR3 region has 12 residues. Here the CDR3 reads CASSPDTGELFF. In nucleotides, the CDR3 is TGCGCCAGCAGCCCGGACACCGGGGAGCTGTTTTTT.

This chain joins TRBV12-5 and TRBJ1-2; a weak D match, TRBD1 (5 bases). The CDR3 covers 15 residues. CDR1 is LGHNT, CDR2 FRNRAP, per germline. Trimming removed 1 base at V and 7 bases at J, with 16 bases between. CDR3 coding DNA: TGTGCTAGTGGTTTGGAACCGGTCTGGGGGGGTGGCTACACCTTC. It is translated as CASGLEPVWGGGYTF.

V usage is TRBV6-1 and J usage is TRBJ2-7; 8 bases align to TRBD1. This CDR3 is 12 amino acids long. Trimming cost V 8 bases and J 1 base; bases outside gene matches: 1. CDR1 is MNHNS and CDR2 is SASEGT in the germline V gene. In DNA form, the CDR3 reads TGTGCCAGCGGGACAGGATCCTACGAGCAGTACTTC. Protein sequence: CASGTGSYEQYF.

The chain uses TRBV7-2 and TRBJ2-3; TRBD2 matches at 9 bases. Losses at the gene ends were 5 bases for V and 3 bases for J; bases not matched to a gene: 6. CDR1 is SGHTA, CDR2 FQGNSA, per germline. The CDR3 has 15 amino acids. The CDR3 is CASSISGSRTDTQYF. The CDR3 bases are TGTGCCAGCAGCATTAGCGGGAGTAGGACAGATACGCAGTATTTT.

The rearrangement joins TRBV7-9 to TRBJ1-1, with TRBD1 identical over 8 bases. This CDR3 is 15 amino acids long. V shed 4 bases, J shed 8 bases, and the junction held 12 bases outside the gene matches. In germline, CDR1 is SEHNR, CDR2 FQNEAQ (reference sequence). The CDR3 DNA reads TGTGCCAGCAGCTCAGAATGGACAGGGCGAAAGGAAGCTTTCTTT. The encoded protein is CASSSEWTGRKEAFF. The variable domain in full, completed from reference TRBV7-9 and TRBJ1-1, reads DTGVSQNPRHKITKRGQNVTFRCDPISEHNRLYWYRQTLGQGPEFLTYFQNEAQLEKSRLLSDRFSAERPKGSFSTLEIQRTEQGDSAMYLCASSSEWTGRKEAFFGQGTRLTVV.

This chain links TRBV7-9 with TRBJ2-1; TRBD2 is a possible D gene (5 bases). Trimming took off 1 base at V and 2 bases at J, with 9 bases between the two ends. The CDR3 loop spans 15 amino acids. The germline CDR1 and CDR2 sequences are SEHNR and FQNEAQ (reference sequence). The CDR3 nucleotides are TGTGCCAGCAGCTTAGGTGACGGGGCCTACAATGAGCAGTTCTTC. Residues: CASSLGDGAYNEQFF.

The rearrangement uses TRBV7-2 and TRBJ2-1, with 13 nucleotides matching TRBD2. The germline gives CDR1 SGHTA, CDR2 FQGNSA. V lost 5 bases, J lost 8 bases, and 6 bases stayed unmatched. The CDR3 covers 15 residues. The CDR3 nucleotides read TGTGCCAGCAGCCATACTAGCGGGGGGGTTTATGAGCAGTTCTTC. It encodes CASSHTSGGVYEQFF.

This rearrangement joins TRBV9 to TRBJ2-3; 8 positions agree with TRBD2. J gave up 0 bases and V 4 bases, and 4 bases lay outside the gene matches. The CDR3 totals 15 residues. Germline V lookup: CDR1 SGDLS, CDR2 YYNGEE. DNA of the CDR3: TGTGCCAGCAGCTTTAGCGGGGCGAGCACAGATACGCAGTATTTT. It is translated as CASSFSGASTDTQYF.

The chain employs TRBV5-1 and TRBJ1-5, with TRBD1 matching over 7 bases. The CDR3 totals 15 residues. Germline trimming cut 2 bases from V and 3 bases from J; bases unmatched to any gene: 5. Germline values: CDR1 SGHRS, CDR2 YFSETQ. The CDR3 spells CASSLTGEPNQPQHF. In DNA form, the CDR3 reads TGCGCCAGCAGCTTAACAGGGGAACCCAATCAGCCCCAGCATTTT.

The V call is TRBV4-3, the J call TRBJ2-1; TRBD2 aligns across 11 bases. This CDR3 is 17 amino acids long. Germline V gene lookup returns CDR1 LGHNA and CDR2 YSLEER. V lost 5 bases and J lost 6; bases outside the gene matches: 12. The CDR3 protein is CASSYLLAGGGGNEQFF. DNA for the CDR3: TGCGCCAGCAGCTACCTTTTAGCGGGAGGGGGGGGCAATGAGCAGTTCTTC.

The rearrangement uses TRBV19 and TRBJ2-6; 8 bases fit TRBD1. This CDR3 has 17 residues. The V segment lost 4 bases and the J segment 2 bases; nucleotides outside the gene matches: 7. Germline CDR1 and CDR2: LNHDA and SQIVND (reference sequence). In nucleotides, the CDR3 is TGTGCCAGTAGTAAGGACAGGGAAACCCCTGGGGCCAACGTCCTGACTTTC. The encoded protein is CASSKDRETPGANVLTF.

This chain joins TRBV5-1 and TRBJ2-3, with 10 bases identical to TRBD1. This CDR3 spans 17 amino acids. Germline CDR1 reads SGHRS; CDR2 reads YFSETQ. V shed 1 base and J 2 bases; nucleotides not matched to a gene: 7. The CDR3 region has the DNA TGCGCCAGCAGCTTGACGGGGGACAGGGGCCCCACAGATACGCAGTATTTT. Residues: CASSLTGDRGPTDTQYF.

This chain connects TRBV6-6 to TRBJ2-7; 8 positions match TRBD1. Germline assignment: CDR1 MNHNY and CDR2 SVGAGI (reference sequence). Trimming removed 3 bases from V and 2 bases from J; junction bases left unmatched: 3. The CDR3 has 14 residues. CDR3 in amino acids: CASSYTGGPYEQYF. The CDR3 bases are TGTGCCAGCAGTTATACAGGGGGGCCCTACGAGCAGTACTTC.

In nucleotides, the CDR3 is TGCGCCAGCAGCCAAGAGGGACTAGCGGGGTACATCAAGACCCAGTACTTC. Translation: CASSQEGLAGYIKTQYF. The V gene is TRBV4-1, the J gene TRBJ2-5; the match to TRBD2 covers 13 bases. This CDR3 has 17 amino acids. Germline lookup yields CDR1 MGHRA and CDR2 YSYEKL. V lost 0 bases, J lost 6 bases, and 7 bases stayed unmatched.

As DNA, the CDR3 is TGTGCCAGCAGTGCCCGACAGGCTAACTATGGCTACACCTTC. This encodes CASSARQANYGYTF. The rearrangement links TRBV2 to TRBJ1-2; possible D gene TRBD1, 6 bases. The CDR3 contains 14 residues. CDR1 is SNHLY, CDR2 FYNNEI, per germline. The ends were cut back, 4 bases at V and 0 bases at J, with 9 bases in the middle.

The chain couples TRBV5-1 to TRBJ1-1; D gene uncertain. V was pared by 1 base and J by 6 bases, with 10 bases between. The CDR3 consists of 13 residues. Germline V gives CDR1 SGHRS, CDR2 YFSETQ. DNA of the CDR3: TGCGCCAGCAGCTTGTTACAGAGTGCTGAAGCTTTCTTT. Its translation: CASSLLQSAEAFF.

A few counts support this clone. The V call is TRBV4-2, the J call TRBJ2-7, with D maybe TRBD1 (6 bases). V shed 3 bases and J shed 4 bases, with 10 bases lying between them. Germline CDR1 is LGHNA and CDR2 is YNFKEQ. The CDR3 runs to 13 residues. DNA of the CDR3: TGTGCCAGCAGCCAGACCCAGGGGTACGAGCAGTACTTC. It is translated as CASSQTQGYEQYF.